The clone carrying this T cell receptor (beta chain) was seen many times. Germline CDR1 reads MNHEY; CDR2 reads SVGEGT. The V and J ends lost 5 bases and 2 bases respectively, with 22 bases between them. This CDR3 region has 17 residues. These data belong to a study of human T cells and chemical hapten exposure. This sample's time point: pre-sensitization, week 0. Treatment specified: therapeutic diphenylcyclopropenone sensitization with weekly scalp DPC. Suited to DPC and affected by alopecia, the donors ranged from 18 to 70 years old. Via MiXCR, TCRdb re-called the RACE reads, giving one row per CDR3 protein. The table has tens of thousands of distinct CDR3 sequences, 8% to 10% seen once.

This chain links TRBV6-2 or TRBV6-3 with TRBJ2-7; D may match TRBD1 or TRBD2 (5 bases each). The sequencing used whole blood, collected in connection with sensitization to the hapten diphenylcyclopropenone (DPC). The source is a woman aged 35 to 49 with alopecia areata. Some clones in this sample may be carry-over from other donors' samples. CDR3 amino acids: CASSVVGTGPPPYEQYF. Here the CDR3 DNA reads TGTGCCAGCAGTGTCGTGGGTACGGGGCCTCCGCCCTACGAGCAGTACTTC.